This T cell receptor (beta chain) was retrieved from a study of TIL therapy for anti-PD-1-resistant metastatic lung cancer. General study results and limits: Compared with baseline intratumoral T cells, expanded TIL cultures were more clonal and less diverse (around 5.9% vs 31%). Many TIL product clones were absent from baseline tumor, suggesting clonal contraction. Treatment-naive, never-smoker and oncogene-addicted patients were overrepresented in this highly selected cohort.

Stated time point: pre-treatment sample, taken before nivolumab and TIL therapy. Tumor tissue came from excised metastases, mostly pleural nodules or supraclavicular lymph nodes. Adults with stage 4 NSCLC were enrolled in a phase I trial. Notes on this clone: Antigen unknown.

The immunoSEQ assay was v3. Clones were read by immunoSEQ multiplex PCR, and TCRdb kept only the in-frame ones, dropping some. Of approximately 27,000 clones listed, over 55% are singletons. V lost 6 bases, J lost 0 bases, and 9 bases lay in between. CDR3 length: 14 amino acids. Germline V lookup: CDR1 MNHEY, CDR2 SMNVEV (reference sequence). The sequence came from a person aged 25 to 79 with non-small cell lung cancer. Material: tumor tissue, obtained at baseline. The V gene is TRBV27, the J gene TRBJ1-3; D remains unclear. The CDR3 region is CASSPGRSGNTIYF. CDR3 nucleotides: TGTGCCAGCAGCCCCGGACGCTCTGGAAACACCATATATTTT.